This T cell receptor (beta chain) derives from a study of OX40 agonist ivuxolimab in advanced cancers. CDR1 and CDR2 (germline): SGHRS, YFSETQ. Deletions cut 7 bases from V and 2 bases from J, with 16 bases between. This CDR3 contains 16 residues. Only in-frame clones appear in the TCRdb table, and some are missing; sequencing was by immunoSEQ multiplex PCR. The data contain 81,000 or so clones, more than 75% of them singletons. The source material was CD4+ or CD8+ T cells sorted from blood, sampled in a trial of the OX40 agonist ivuxolimab. The V and J genes are TRBV5-1 and TRBJ2-6, with a tentative D call TRBD1 (6 bases). This receptor was obtained from an adult with an advanced solid tumor such as melanoma, head and neck, liver or kidney cancer. CDR3 in amino acids: CASGRGETAGANVLTF. The CDR3, as DNA: TGCGCCAGCGGCAGGGGCGAAACTGCTGGGGCCAACGTCCTGACTTTC.